One and the same sample provided the 27 T cell receptor beta chains below, sequenced in a study of blood T cell repertoires in COVID-19. Some clones are missing from TCRdb's copy, which holds only in-frame ones; the method was immunoSEQ multiplex PCR. The table has about 160,000 clones, 75% to 85% seen once. The sample comprised peripheral blood. These receptors were taken from a woman aged 55-69 years with COVID-19, enrolled during active disease.

The chain recombines TRBV28 with TRBJ2-3, with 7 bases aligning to TRBD1. The V segment lost 4 bases and the J segment 9 bases; nucleotides outside the gene matches: 13. Germline CDR1 reads MDHEN; CDR2 reads SYDVKM. CDR3 length equals 15 residues. CDR3 nucleotides: TGTGCCAGCAGTTCGGCCCCCAGGAGAGGGGGCACGCAGTATTTT. Amino acids: CASSSAPRRGGTQYF. Full variable domain (rest looked up from reference TRBV28 and TRBJ2-3): DVKVTQSSRYLVKRTGEKVFLECVQDMDHENMFWYRQDPGLGLRLIYFSYDVKMKEKGDIPEGYSVSREKKERFSLILESASTNQTSMYLCASSSAPRRGGTQYFGPGTRLTVL.

V and J are TRBV11-3 and TRBJ1-1; 9 nucleotides agree with TRBD1. Looked up from germline, CDR1 is SGHNT and CDR2 is YENEEA. CDR3 length equals 15 residues. The V and J ends lost 5 bases and 4 bases, in that order; junction bases with no gene match: 8. CDR3 sequence reads: CASSATGGVGTEAFF. In DNA form, the CDR3 reads TGTGCCAGCAGCGCCACAGGGGGCGTAGGCACTGAAGCTTTCTTT.

V and J are TRBV10-3 and TRBJ2-1, with 12 positions matching TRBD2. Germline V gives CDR1 ENHRY, CDR2 SYGVKD. Germline trimming cut 0 bases from V and 13 bases from J; bases unmatched to any gene: 16. The CDR3 totals 18 residues. The CDR3 region has the DNA TGTGCCATCAGTGAGTCTCGAAGTAGGCTAGCGGGAGGGCCAAATCAGTTCTTC. It translates to CAISESRSRLAGGPNQFF.

The chain couples TRBV9 to TRBJ2-2; TRBD2 aligns across 12 bases. The J segment lost 3 bases and the V segment lost 3 bases, leaving 3 bases of the junction unmatched. CDR1 is SGDLS, CDR2 YYNGEE, per germline. CDR3 length: 16 residues. As DNA, the CDR3 is TGTGCCAGCAGCGCACGACTAGCGGGAGACACCGGGGAGCTGTTTTTT. The encoded protein is CASSARLAGDTGELFF. The whole variable domain, remainder taken from reference TRBV9 and TRBJ2-2, is DSGVTQTPKHLITATGQRVTLRCSPRSGDLSVYWYQQSLDQGLQFLIQYYNGEERAKGNILERFSAQQFPDLHSELNLSSLELGDSALYFCASSARLAGDTGELFFGEGSRLTVL.

This chain connects TRBV30 to TRBJ1-1; 7 nucleotides align to TRBD1. The CDR3 totals 14 residues. The germline V gene encodes CDR1 GTSNPN and CDR2 SVGIG (reference sequence). The ends lost 1 base at V and 0 bases at J; junction bases unmatched: 2. CDR3 protein: CAWSADRMNTEAFF. As DNA, the CDR3 is TGTGCCTGGAGTGCGGACAGGATGAACACTGAAGCTTTCTTT.

The chain recombines TRBV6-1 with TRBJ1-1; 8 bases are shared with TRBD1. V shed 2 bases, J shed 5 bases, and the junction held 4 bases outside the gene matches. The CDR3 consists of 14 residues. Germline V gene lookup returns CDR1 MNHNS and CDR2 SASEGT. The CDR3 DNA follows: TGTGCCAGCAGTGAACTTTGGACAGGGACTGAAGCTTTCTTT. Translating it yields CASSELWTGTEAFF.

The chain employs TRBV19 and TRBJ2-7; D is possibly TRBD1 (5 bases). Per the germline V gene, CDR1 is LNHDA and CDR2 is SQIVND (reference sequence). Trimming shortened V by 4 bases and J by 5 bases, and 18 bases separated the two germline ends. There are 15 residues in the CDR3. DNA for the CDR3: TGTGCCAGTAGTAATCCGTATAGGGGTGCCGACGAGCAGTACTTC. Amino acids: CASSNPYRGADEQYF.

The CDR3 DNA sequence: TGTGCCAGCAGCTGGACAGGAGAGACCCAGTACTTC. It translates to CASSWTGETQYF. The V and J genes are TRBV5-6 and TRBJ2-5, with 7 bases lining up with TRBD1. Germline CDR1 SGHDT, CDR2 YYEEEE. V shed 3 bases and J 4 bases; nucleotides not matched to a gene: 0. CDR3 size: 12 residues.

The genes are TRBV2 and TRBJ1-5; a possible D gene is TRBD1 (5 bases). Trimming cost V 3 bases and J 2 bases, with 14 bases left between them. Per the germline V gene, CDR1 is SNHLY and CDR2 is FYNNEI. The CDR3 extends over 16 amino acids. The CDR3 region is CASSDAAPGGNQPQHF. The CDR3 region has the DNA TGTGCCAGCAGTGACGCGGCCCCGGGGGGCAATCAGCCCCAGCATTTT.

The chain employs TRBV19 and TRBJ1-2; TRBD1 aligns across 9 bases. This CDR3 region has 15 residues. Per germline, CDR1 LNHDA and CDR2 SQIVND (reference sequence). J was trimmed by 10 bases and V by 1 base; bases with no gene match: 10. The DNA of the CDR3 is TGTGCCAGTAGTATAGGCCCGGGACAGGGCCATGACTACACCTTC. This gives the protein CASSIGPGQGHDYTF.

The chain employs TRBV5-1 and TRBJ1-4; TRBD1 is a possible D gene (6 bases). V was shortened by 4 bases and J by 5 bases, with 18 bases between the two germline ends. CDR1 is SGHRS and CDR2 is YFSETQ in the germline V gene. This CDR3 is built from 16 residues. The CDR3 DNA follows: TGCGCCAGCAGCCGTAACCCAGGGGCCGAGAATGAAAAACTGTTTTTT. This gives the protein CASSRNPGAENEKLFF.

As DNA, the CDR3 is TGTGCCAGCAGATCCGACAAGAGCTCTGGAAACACCATATATTTT. Its protein product is CASRSDKSSGNTIYF. The chain links TRBV6-5 to TRBJ1-3; D ambiguous. This CDR3 has 15 residues. From germline, CDR1 is MNHEY and CDR2 SVGAGI. Trimming shortened V by 6 bases and J by 0 bases, and 12 bases separated the two germline ends.

This chain uses TRBV5-6 with TRBJ2-3, with 10 nucleotides matching TRBD2. Germline V gives CDR1 SGHDT, CDR2 YYEEEE. The junction had 10 bases not matched to a gene; V was cut back by 2 bases and J by 1 base. This CDR3 is 18 amino acids long. The CDR3: CASSFYISGRGGTDTQYF. The DNA of the CDR3 is TGTGCCAGCAGCTTCTATATCAGCGGGAGGGGAGGCACAGATACGCAGTATTTT.

V usage is TRBV27 and J usage is TRBJ2-3; the match to TRBD2 covers 8 bases. This CDR3 comprises 12 residues. V dropped 10 bases and J dropped 4; count of bases not matched to a gene: 4. The V gene's germline CDR1 is MNHEY and CDR2 SMNVEV (reference sequence). The CDR3 reads CATGGFPDTQYF. In nucleotides, the CDR3 is TGTGCCACGGGGGGGTTTCCAGATACGCAGTATTTT.

The chain is built from TRBV10-2 and TRBJ2-2; 8 bases match TRBD1. The CDR3 totals 14 residues. Germline V gene lookup returns CDR1 WSHSY and CDR2 SAAADI. Trimming removed 9 bases from V and 5 bases from J; junction bases left unmatched: 8. This CDR3 is CASKGQVVTGELFF. The CDR3, as DNA: TGCGCCAGTAAGGGACAGGTGGTAACCGGGGAGCTGTTTTTT.

The V call is TRBV30, the J call TRBJ2-5; unclear D gene. Germline V gives CDR1 GTSNPN, CDR2 SVGIG (reference sequence). This CDR3 region has 13 residues. With 0 bases removed from V and 1 base from J, the gap between germline ends came to 6 bases. The CDR3 reads CAWSVTSQETQYF. The CDR3 nucleotides are TGTGCCTGGAGTGTAACCAGCCAAGAGACCCAGTACTTC.

V and J are TRBV5-1 and TRBJ1-6; TRBD1 aligns across 8 bases. The CDR3 sequence is 17 residues long. V was clipped by 3 bases and J by 2 bases; unmatched bases: 7. The germline V gene encodes CDR1 SGHRS and CDR2 YFSETQ. CDR3: CASSSETGDTYNSPLHF. CDR3 DNA sequence: TGCGCCAGCAGCTCCGAGACAGGGGACACCTATAATTCACCCCTCCACTTT.

This clone was seen a few times. The chain couples TRBV5-1 to TRBJ2-1; 9 positions agree with TRBD2. CDR3 length: 19 amino acids. With 0 bases clipped from V and 0 bases from J, the junction kept 10 bases outside the gene matches. Germline V CDR1 and CDR2: SGHRS, YFSETQ. The CDR3 coding sequence is TGCGCCAGCAGCTTGGCACGGGCGGGGGGGCCGAGCTCCTACAATGAGCAGTTCTTC. Residues: CASSLARAGGPSSYNEQFF.

The rearrangement uses TRBV6-6 and TRBJ2-3; TRBD2 is a possible D gene (6 bases). Trimming shortened V by 5 bases and J by 5 bases, and 23 bases separated the two germline ends. CDR3 size: 17 residues. Germline CDR1 MNHNY, CDR2 SVGAGI (reference sequence). In nucleotides, the CDR3 is TGTGCCAGCAGTCCCTTCACCGGGGCTAGCGTTAGAGATACGCAGTATTTT. Encoded protein: CASSPFTGASVRDTQYF.

This clone was detected only once. The chain employs TRBV6-6 and TRBJ1-5; 8 nucleotides align to TRBD1. The CDR3 runs 14 residues. The ends lost 6 bases at V and 6 bases at J; junction bases unmatched: 7. Germline CDR1 and CDR2: MNHNY and SVGAGI (reference sequence). This chain's CDR3 is CASSGQGSGQPQHF. In DNA form, the CDR3 reads TGTGCCAGCAGCGGACAGGGCAGCGGTCAGCCCCAGCATTTT.

DNA of the CDR3: TGTGCCAGTGGTCGAGGGGGAACTCTGAGAAACACCATATATTTT. This sequence encodes CASGRGGTLRNTIYF. The chain combines TRBV19 with TRBJ1-3; possibly TRBD1 for D (6 bases). V was shortened by 8 bases and J by 5 bases, with 19 bases between the two germline ends. Germline lookup yields CDR1 LNHDA and CDR2 SQIVND (reference sequence). The CDR3 runs 15 residues. The full variable domain, its missing parts supplied by reference TRBV19 and TRBJ1-3, is DGGITQSPKYLFRKEGQNVTLSCEQNLNHDAMYWYRQDPGQGLRLIYYSQIVNDFQKGDIAEGYSVSREKKESFPLTVTSAQKNPTAFYLCASGRGGTLRNTIYFGEGSWLTVV.

The chain is built from TRBV19 and TRBJ1-2, with 7 positions matching TRBD1. This CDR3 is built from 12 residues. CDR1 LNHDA and CDR2 SQIVND come from the germline V gene (reference sequence). The junction had 5 bases not matched to a gene; V was cut back by 9 bases and J by 4 bases. CDR3 protein: CASVGQSYGYTF. CDR3 DNA: TGTGCCAGCGTGGGACAGAGCTATGGCTACACCTTC.

The chain employs TRBV9 and TRBJ1-2; the match to TRBD1 covers 7 bases. From germline, CDR1 is SGDLS and CDR2 YYNGEE. Trimming cost V 4 bases and J 2 bases; bases outside gene matches: 5. The CDR3 sequence is 14 residues long. The CDR3 DNA follows: TGTGCCAGCAGCTCAAGGACAGGAAACTATGGCTACACCTTC. Protein: CASSSRTGNYGYTF. Drawing the rest from reference TRBV9 and TRBJ1-2, the complete variable domain is DSGVTQTPKHLITATGQRVTLRCSPRSGDLSVYWYQQSLDQGLQFLIQYYNGEERAKGNILERFSAQQFPDLHSELNLSSLELGDSALYFCASSSRTGNYGYTFGSGTRLTVV.

V is TRBV7-3 and J is TRBJ2-2; tentative D call: TRBD2 (5 bases). Germline V gene sequence: CDR1 SGHTA, CDR2 FQGTGA. The CDR3 runs to 12 residues. Trimming took off 5 bases at V and 6 bases at J, with 7 bases between the two ends. The CDR3 DNA is TGTGCCAGCAGCGCCGGGGCCGGGGAGCTGTTTTTT. Translated: CASSAGAGELFF.

This clone turned up a few times. This chain uses TRBV5-4 with TRBJ2-1; D unclear. CDR3 length equals 14 residues. V lost 3 bases and J 6 bases, leaving 13 bases between the germline ends. CDR1 SGHNT and CDR2 YYREEE come from the germline V gene (reference sequence). CDR3 coding DNA: TGTGCCAGCAGCTCCCTTGGGCAGCCCAATGAGCAGTTCTTC. Translation: CASSSLGQPNEQFF.

The gene calls are TRBV9 and TRBJ2-3, with 7 bases matching TRBD2. The V segment lost 3 bases and the J segment 2 bases; nucleotides outside the gene matches: 6. Germline V gene data show CDR1 as SGDLS and CDR2 as YYNGEE. This CDR3 comprises 15 residues. The CDR3 is CASSDPSGYTDTQYF. CDR3 in DNA: TGTGCCAGCAGCGACCCTAGCGGATACACAGATACGCAGTATTTT.

This clone turned up a few times. The V gene is TRBV20-1, the J gene TRBJ1-2; D is uncertain. CDR3 length: 11 residues. V was pared by 6 bases and J by 8 bases, with 13 bases between. Germline assignment: CDR1 DFQATT and CDR2 SNEGSKA (reference sequence). CDR3 in amino acids: CSAPFRGGYTF. The CDR3 DNA reads as TGCAGTGCCCCTTTCAGAGGCGGCTACACCTTC.